This T cell receptor (beta chain) was sequenced for a study of T cell responses to AZD1222 COVID-19 vaccine. Overall study: Second doses that came at about 4 or about 12 weeks were put together. Notes on the study in general: No repertoire was sampled before or during the peak T cell response, only after it.

This CDR3 is 15 amino acids long. From germline, CDR1 is MDHEN and CDR2 SYDVKM. V lost 9 bases, J lost 0 bases, and 15 bases lay in between. The assay was immunoSEQ multiplex PCR, and TCRdb's table has in-frame clones only and misses some. The sample has about 150,000 clones; roughly 91% are singletons. On this clone itself: What it binds is not known.

The rearrangement joins TRBV28 to TRBJ1-3; maybe TRBD1 (6 bases). The material was peripheral blood, obtained on day 0 of AZD1222 vaccination. The sequence derives from an adult in good health. The CDR3 nucleotides are TGTGCCAGTCGGGACACCTCGAGCTCTGGAAACACCATATATTTT. This encodes CASRDTSSSGNTIYF. Based on the CDR3 plus reference TRBV28 and TRBJ1-3, the full variable domain is DVKVTQSSRYLVKRTGEKVFLECVQDMDHENMFWYRQDPGLGLRLIYFSYDVKMKEKGDIPEGYSVSREKKERFSLILESASTNQTSMYLCASRDTSSSGNTIYFGEGSWLTVV.